This T cell receptor (beta chain) stems from a study of OX40 agonist ivuxolimab in advanced cancers. In the study overall: The costimulatory receptor OX40 (CD134) was targeted by ivuxolimab, a fully human IgG2 agonistic monoclonal antibody. Peripheral TCRbeta sequencing aimed to test whether ivuxolimab altered TCR sequence diversity and caused clonal T-cell expansion. Partial responses occurred in three dose-escalation patients: two with cutaneous melanoma and one with hepatocellular carcinoma. The monotherapy dose-escalation portion (N of about 47 patients) of the phase I ivuxolimab trial is reported in the paper. Intravenous ivuxolimab was administered to patients every 2 weeks at six dose levels: 0.01, 0.1, 0.3, 1.5, 3 and 10 mg/kg. Among the roughly 50 dose-escalation patients, about 19 had hepatocellular carcinoma, roughly 15 melanoma, 9 renal cell carcinoma and 9 head and neck cancer. Patients were allowed to have had prior anti-PD-1, anti-PD-L1 or anti-CTLA-4 therapy, and approximately 37% of the dose-escalation patients had been treated with checkpoint inhibitors. A male proportion of 70% to 90% and a mean age of around 60 years, ranging from 23 to 79, were recorded for the dose-escalation cohort. Overall results and qualifications from the work: On average, CD8+ T cells showed more expanded clones than CD4+ T cells after ivuxolimab. Low levels of normalized T-cell clonal expansion were also shown by some nonresponding patients. Antigen specificity was not determined for the clonally expanded peripheral T cells. In partial responders in the 0.1-3.0 mg/kg groups, normalized peripheral clonal expansion was found to be among the lowest, especially among CD8+ T cells. At doses from 0.1 to 3.0 mg/kg, clonal expansion was seen in both CD4+ and CD8+ blood T cells between baseline and week 6.

Patients with autoimmune disease history or receiving systemic immunosuppression were excluded from the trial. In every dose cohort, peripheral blood was drawn for TCR sequencing at baseline, cycle 4 day 1, and cycle 7 day 1. The samples were drawn from a first-in-human, open-label, multicenter phase I dose-escalation trial of ivuxolimab. The trial enrolled adults with locally advanced or metastatic head and neck squamous cell, hepatocellular, melanoma or renal cell carcinoma. Before TCR sequencing, CD4+ T cells and CD8+ T cells were sorted from peripheral blood as separate populations. Genomic DNA was isolated from the sorted cells so that the TCRbeta CDR3 region could be sequenced. The immunoSEQ Assay was used for sequencing of TCRbeta CDR3 regions. Not all clones reach the TCRdb copy of this immuneACCESS table, which keeps in-frame sequences only. Checked studies attribute under half of the gap to unresolved V genes and leave the rest unexplained. The sample includes some 100,000 clones, with 90% observed a single time. The ten biggest clones cover 0.15% to 0.2% of the sample.

V sheds 0 bases and J sheds 5 bases, leaving 11 bases between their ends. The germline V gene yields SGHRS for CDR1 and YFSETQ for CDR2. The CDR3 holds 14 amino acids from the cysteine to the phenylalanine. The entry retains the CDR3 DNA only, 42 bases that are in frame from base 1. This clone was recorded once. Its cognate antigen has yet to be identified. No much larger clonotype is one base removed from it; base qualities were not supplied. The rearranged chain carries TRBV5-1 and TRBJ2-5, with an unclear D gene assignment. This clonotype was sampled from an adult with an advanced solid tumor such as melanoma, head and neck, liver or kidney cancer. The sequences come from CD4+ or CD8+ T cells sorted from blood, collected in a trial of the OX40 agonist ivuxolimab. Here is the DNA: TGCGCCAGCAGCTTGGTCACCGGTTGGGAGACCCAGTACTTC. It translates as CASSLVTGWETQYF. The CDR3, completed at both ends by the reference TRBV5-1 and TRBJ2-5 genes, gives the full variable domain KAGVTQTPRYLIKTRGQQVTLSCSPISGHRSVSWYQQTPGQGLQFLFEYFSETQRNKGNFPGRFSGRQFSNSRSEMNVSTLELGDSALYLCASSLVTGWETQYFGPGTRLLVL.